This T cell receptor (beta chain) was captured by sequencing in a study of T cell repertoires in aging, cancer and after chemotherapy (dated by TCRdb to the late 2010s). In terms of the full investigation: Donors were distributed across six age groups ranging from 30 or younger to 70 or older, with at least three individuals included per group. The complete dataset included some 9 million TCR reads. Peripheral blood TCR beta repertoires from healthy donors and cancer patients were profiled to examine immunoaging and T cell reconstitution after chemotherapy. A cohort of around 210 cancer patients (roughly 90 with hematological and roughly 120 with solid cancers) was assembled, and 95 to 100 healthy donors were included as a reference group. Control TCR repertoires from healthy donors were recorded over several months to years, and clear clonal overlap was observed across re-sampling. Overall study results and their limits: In both cancer cohorts, the median generation probability rose over the chemotherapy interval, which suggests that the repertoire was reconstituted through rebound thymic output. In healthy donors, the decline in TCR diversity with age was mainly due to loss of richness, whereas in cancer patients loss of evenness also played a role. According to the authors, the repertoire data do not allow conclusions to be drawn about immunological memory after chemotherapy. Untreated patients with hematological or solid cancers showed significantly lower blood TCR diversity and higher clonality than age-matched healthy donors.

Germline trimming: 4 bases from V, 1 base from J; junction bases outside gene matches: 9. The CDR3 has 17 amino acids, counting the end cysteine and phenylalanine. The DNA shown is the 51-base CDR3, in frame from base 1. Multiplex touch-down PCR with a mixed TRB-A/B primer pool was used to amplify rearranged TRB sequences covering the V, D and J segments. Illumina adapters and sample indices were attached to the amplicons through two consecutive PCR reactions run with Phusion HS II polymerase. Amplicons were gel-purified using the NucleoSpin Gel and PCR Clean-up kit and were subsequently checked with Qubit and an Agilent 2100 Bioanalyzer. Sequencing of the libraries was done on an Illumina MiSeq with paired-end, single-indexed 600-cycle runs. On the study's bioinformatics: MiXCR versions 2.12 and 3.0.5 were used to process TRB sequences. A clone was defined as each unique CDR3 nucleotide sequence, and only productive sequences supported by at least two reads were kept. The repertoire metrics were Shannon diversity, evenness, clonality (defined as one minus evenness), and alpha-parameterized diversity profiles covering alpha 0 to 5. The IGoR algorithm was used to calculate generation probabilities for clones in the paired samples taken before and after chemotherapy. The public reads were reprocessed in TCRdb via fastp at Q25 and MiXCR, keeping in-frame beta chains. For every CDR3 protein sequence, its rows merge into one entry that carries the most common genes and DNA. These V and J calls derive from TCRdb rather than the authors' analysis. The sample table holds about 6,200 distinct CDR3 sequences, of which about 25% were seen once. Roughly 3.9% of the sample rests with the top ten.

TCR beta rearrangements were amplified from genomic DNA isolated from peripheral blood, not from sorted cells or RNA. About this clonotype itself: Its antigen is currently not known. No much larger clonotype is one base removed from it; base qualities were not supplied.

The TCR sequence derives from a human donor in good health. The rearranged chain carries TRBV12-3 or TRBV12-4 and TRBJ2-3; TRBD2 lines up with 9 middle nucleotides. The sample consisted of blood. The DNA sequence is given as TGTGCCAGCAGTTCCCTCAGCGGGGGGACCCGCACAGATACGCAGTATTTT. Its product reads: CASSSLSGGTRTDTQYF.